This T cell receptor beta chain was sequenced for a study of STAT5B mutations in CD4+ large granular lymphocyte leukemia. TCRdb's table, derived via immunoSEQ multiplex PCR, lists solely in-frame clones and lacks some. This table has more than 20,000 clones, approximately 81% appearing once. Germline V gene sequence: CDR1 MDHEN, CDR2 SYDVKM. The CDR3 extends over 15 amino acids. The V gene end was trimmed by 5 bases and the J gene end by 4 bases; junction bases not matched to a gene: 9. This sequence was found in a human donor in good health. The sequencing sample was made of CD4+ T cells from blood buffy coats. The chain has TRBV28 and TRBJ1-1; 8 bases agree with TRBD1. The CDR3 DNA is TGTGCCAGCAGTCCCCACACAGGGGGGAGCACTGAAGCTTTCTTT. Translation gives CASSPHTGGSTEAFF.